These 10 T cell receptor beta chains originate from one sample sequenced in a study of T-cell memory formation after mild COVID-19. Each CDR3 protein is one row after TCRdb ran MiXCR on the 5' RACE reads. The table lists 260,000 or so distinct CDR3 sequences, approximately 15% of them singletons, with roughly a fifth in the top ten. The material sequenced was PBMCs or a T cell subset sorted from them (not recorded which). The source of these receptors is a young man who had mild COVID-19 (a few samples of this study predate the infection). Cell type and time point are not known.

This clonotype was seen only a few times. This chain uses TRBV5-1 with TRBJ1-6, with 7 bases identical to TRBD1. V gave up 3 bases and J gave up 7 bases; unmatched junction bases: 7. This CDR3 is 15 amino acids long. CDR1 and CDR2 (germline): SGHRS, YFSETQ. Here the CDR3 reads CASSWTGTENSPLHF. DNA for the CDR3: TGCGCCAGCAGCTGGACCGGGACAGAAAATTCACCCCTCCACTTT.

This clonotype was recorded at least ten times. The chain employs TRBV6-2 or TRBV6-3 and TRBJ2-2; TRBD2 matches at 8 bases. CDR3 length: 15 amino acids. Germline-derived CDR1 and CDR2 are MNHEY and SVGEGT. V trimming: 6 bases; J trimming: 5 bases; junction bases outside the gene matches: 8. The CDR3: CASRSWRGETGELFF. The CDR3 nucleotides read TGTGCCAGCAGGAGTTGGCGGGGGGAGACCGGGGAGCTGTTTTTT.

This chain uses TRBV7-2 with TRBJ1-2; D might be TRBD1 (5 bases). V was clipped by 4 bases and J by 2 bases, with 11 bases between them. CDR1 and CDR2 (germline): SGHTA, FQGNSA. The CDR3 length is 14 residues. CDR3 residues: CASSSTGGNYGYTF. DNA for the CDR3: TGTGCCAGCAGCTCGACCGGGGGAAACTATGGCTACACCTTC.

J is TRBJ2-7 and V is TRBV27; TRBD1 matches 7 bases. Germline assignment: CDR1 MNHEY and CDR2 SMNVEV (reference sequence). This CDR3 contains 13 residues. Trimming took 8 bases from V and 0 from J; bases not matched to a gene: 4. CDR3 region: CASATGTSYEQYF. Here the CDR3 DNA reads TGTGCCAGCGCGACAGGGACCTCCTACGAGCAGTACTTC.

The chain uses TRBV19 and TRBJ2-2; D ambiguous. V was trimmed by 5 bases and J by 5 bases, leaving 12 bases between them. CDR1 and CDR2 from the germline V gene are LNHDA and SQIVND (reference sequence). The CDR3 sequence is 14 residues long. CDR3 amino acids: CASSFLGQTGELFF. The DNA for the CDR3 is TGTGCCAGTAGTTTCCTCGGGCAAACCGGGGAGCTGTTTTTT.

In this sample, this clonotype turned up a few times. The rearrangement uses TRBV21-1 and TRBJ1-1; TRBD1 reflects the table's D call only, with no check against the DNA. TRBV21-1 is termed a pseudogene. The CDR3 consists of 14 residues. CDR3 sequence reads: CASKWRGRNTEAFF. The CDR3 region has the DNA TGTGCCAGCAAATGGAGGGGGAGGAACACTGAAGCTTTCTTT.

CDR3 bases: TGTGCCAGCAGTTACAACGGAGAGGTCGGGGAGCTGTTTTTT. Amino acid sequence: CASSYNGEVGELFF. The gene calls are TRBV6-5 and TRBJ2-2; D unclear. Germline V gene sequence: CDR1 MNHEY, CDR2 SVGAGI. Trimming left V 2 bases short and J 7 bases short, with 11 bases between. CDR3 length: 14 residues.

The chain has TRBV4-1 and TRBJ2-6; 8 bases are shared with TRBD2. Germline CDR1 reads MGHRA; CDR2 reads YSYEKL. The CDR3 has 18 residues. After removal of 0 bases from V and 3 bases from J, the junction contained 7 bases not matched to a gene. For the CDR3, the DNA is TGCGCCAGCAGCCAAGATGACGGTAGCGGGGTTGGGGCCAACGTCCTGACTTTC. As protein: CASSQDDGSGVGANVLTF.

This sequence joins TRBV4-1 and TRBJ1-1; 8 positions agree with TRBD1. V lost 1 base, J lost 0 bases, and 4 bases stayed unmatched. Germline CDR1 reads MGHRA; CDR2 reads YSYEKL. The CDR3 covers 16 residues. This chain's CDR3 is CASSQADRVMNTEAFF. The DNA for the CDR3 is TGCGCCAGCAGCCAAGCGGACAGGGTTATGAACACTGAAGCTTTCTTT.

This clonotype has a handful of counts. The V gene is TRBV27, the J gene TRBJ1-2; D ambiguous. The CDR3 loop spans 12 amino acids. Trimming left V 3 bases short and J 8 bases short, with 10 bases between. Germline V gene lookup returns CDR1 MNHEY and CDR2 SMNVEV (reference sequence). The CDR3 nucleotides read TGTGCCAGCAGTTTTGGAGGTGTCGGCTACACCTTC. This encodes CASSFGGVGYTF.